The 26 T cell receptor beta chains below were found in one sample sequenced in a study of T cell responses to AZD1222 COVID-19 vaccine (TCRdb year 2021). Preparation of the library involved the immunoSEQ multiplex PCR assay. The table was pulled from immuneACCESS by TCRdb, which kept in-frame rearrangements only. Such tables lose some clones; where checked, under half of the loss comes from unresolved V genes, and the rest has no known cause. Within this sample are 89,000 or so clones, with about 93% of them counted one time only. Roughly 10% of the sample is taken by the ten largest. The sample's time point, from its label and the paper: about 28 days (+/-7) after the second vaccine dose. The material sequenced was peripheral blood, taken 28 days after the second AZD1222 dose. These TCRs come from an adult who received the AZD1222 COVID-19 vaccine.

This chain connects TRBV5-1 to TRBJ1-2; D may be TRBD1 (5 bases). The V gene lost 1 base and the J gene lost 7 bases, with 29 bases spanning the gap. The V gene's germline CDR1 is SGHRS and CDR2 YFSETQ. CDR3 length: 19 amino acids. The CDR3 nucleotides read TGCGCCAGCAGCTTGAACCCCGGGGGGAACGTAATCGGCGGCGGTGGCTACACCTTC. Its translation: CASSLNPGGNVIGGGGYTF.

The chain uses TRBV2 and TRBJ2-7; the match to TRBD2 covers 10 bases. The CDR3 runs to 14 residues. V gave up 7 bases and J gave up 3 bases; unmatched junction bases: 6. Germline V CDR1 and CDR2: SNHLY, FYNNEI. CDR3 in amino acids: CASNPRTSGYEQYF. The CDR3, as DNA: TGTGCCAGCAACCCGAGGACTAGCGGCTACGAGCAGTACTTC.

This chain uses TRBV29-1 with TRBJ1-2; D uncertain. There are 13 residues in the CDR3. V lost 7 bases to trimming and J lost 2 bases, with 14 bases between them. Germline V gives CDR1 SQVTM, CDR2 ANQGSEA. The CDR3 nucleotides read TGCAGCGCTATAACTGCGAGGAACTATGGCTACACCTTC. It encodes CSAITARNYGYTF.

This clone turned up a few times. The CDR3 here is CASPPRGTGIGGTEAFF. The CDR3 coding sequence is TGTGCCAGCCCTCCTAGGGGGACAGGGATTGGGGGCACTGAAGCTTTCTTT. The chain has TRBV28 and TRBJ1-1; 9 bases fit TRBD1. V lost 8 bases to trimming and J lost 4 bases; unmatched junction nucleotides: 17. The CDR3 contains 17 residues. Germline V CDR1 and CDR2: MDHEN, SYDVKM.

The J gene is TRBJ2-3, the V gene TRBV7-9, with TRBD1 matching 8 bases. CDR3 size: 15 residues. V dropped 3 bases and J dropped 0; count of bases not matched to a gene: 2. Germline assignment: CDR1 SEHNR and CDR2 FQNEAQ (reference sequence). CDR3 residues: CASSFRTGSTDTQYF. The CDR3 nucleotides read TGTGCCAGCAGCTTCCGGACAGGGAGCACAGATACGCAGTATTTT.

V and J are TRBV11-3 and TRBJ2-1; no clear D. The V end lost 1 base, the J end lost 1 base, and 8 bases lay between the germline ends. The CDR3 covers 15 residues. The germline CDR1 and CDR2 sequences are SGHNT and YENEEA. DNA of the CDR3: TGTGCCAGCAGCTTAGCGGGTACGTCCTACAATGAGCAGTTCTTC. It codes for CASSLAGTSYNEQFF.

The DNA of the CDR3 is TGCAGTGCTAGTGCCGGGGGGGGCTTATTTGGAAACACCATATATTTT. Protein sequence: CSASAGGGLFGNTIYF. The J gene is TRBJ1-3, the V gene TRBV20-1, with D possibly being TRBD1 (6 bases). Germline CDR1 reads DFQATT; CDR2 reads SNEGSKA (reference sequence). This CDR3 is 16 amino acids long. Trimming removed 3 bases at V and 3 bases at J, with 18 bases between.

V gene TRBV10-3 combines with J gene TRBJ1-1; 7 bases fit TRBD1. The CDR3 totals 14 residues. Unmatched junction bases numbered 8, after V lost 4 bases and J lost 6 bases. Germline CDR1 reads ENHRY; CDR2 reads SYGVKD. The CDR3 sequence is CAISGGGLSAEAFF. The CDR3 DNA sequence: TGTGCCATCAGTGGAGGGGGCCTGTCGGCTGAAGCTTTCTTT.

The genes are TRBV27 and TRBJ1-2, with D uncertain. V lost 8 bases and J 5 bases, leaving 12 bases between the germline ends. This CDR3 spans 12 amino acids. CDR1 is MNHEY, CDR2 SMNVEV, per germline (reference sequence). The DNA for the CDR3 is TGTGCCAGCCGCGGGTCGGTATATGGCTACACCTTC. Protein: CASRGSVYGYTF.

The genes are TRBV13 and TRBJ1-2; TRBD1 agrees at 11 bases. V trimming: 4 bases; J trimming: 7 bases; junction bases outside the gene matches: 5. Germline CDR1 is PRHDT and CDR2 is FYEKMQ (reference sequence). The CDR3 contains 14 residues. Here the CDR3 reads CASSSGQGAGGYTF. The CDR3 coding sequence is TGTGCCAGCAGCTCCGGACAGGGGGCAGGTGGCTACACCTTC.

The rearrangement joins TRBV12-5 to TRBJ2-5; 14 bases align to TRBD2. The CDR3 totals 17 residues. Germline CDR1 and CDR2: LGHNT and FRNRAP. V gave up 5 bases and J gave up 3 bases; unmatched junction bases: 8. CDR3 DNA: TGTGCTAGTGGTCCCTACCAGGGACTAGCGGGGGAAGAGACCCAGTACTTC. It specifies CASGPYQGLAGEETQYF.

This clone was detected a few times. This chain uses TRBV6-2 or TRBV6-3 with TRBJ2-7; TRBD1 matches 11 bases. Germline CDR1 and CDR2: MNHEY and SVGEGT. This CDR3 comprises 15 residues. V dropped 2 bases and J dropped 6; count of bases not matched to a gene: 6. CDR3 in amino acids: CASSYGQGAFAEQYF. CDR3 coding DNA: TGTGCCAGCAGTTACGGACAGGGGGCCTTCGCCGAGCAGTACTTC.

This chain connects TRBV7-3 to TRBJ2-1; 9 bases line up with TRBD1. Trimming cost V 5 bases and J 0 bases; bases outside gene matches: 5. The CDR3 length is 16 residues. The V gene's germline CDR1 is SGHTA and CDR2 FQGTGA. The CDR3 bases are TGTGCCAGCAGCCCCTTACAGGGGGCCTCCTACAATGAGCAGTTCTTC. Translating it yields CASSPLQGASYNEQFF.

J is TRBJ1-6 and V is TRBV23-1, with unresolved D. TRBV23-1 is marked as an open reading frame, function uncertain. V was shortened by 0 bases and J by 9 bases, with 6 bases between the two germline ends. The CDR3 is made up of 13 amino acids. As DNA, the CDR3 is TGCGCCAGCAGTCAATCCCCAGTTTCACCCCTCCACTTT. It specifies CASSQSPVSPLHF.

The chain joins TRBV3-1 (or the pseudogene TRBV3-2) to TRBJ1-5; TRBD1 aligns across 9 bases. The CDR3 has 15 residues. V lost 5 bases and J lost 5; bases outside the gene matches: 7. Germline lookup yields CDR1 LGHDT and CDR2 YNNKEL (reference sequence). The CDR3 loop reads CASSGRGQGYQPQHF. CDR3 DNA sequence: TGTGCCAGCAGCGGCCGGGGACAGGGATATCAGCCCCAGCATTTT.

The chain combines TRBV10-3 with TRBJ2-7; 9 nucleotides align to TRBD1. V shed 5 bases, J shed 2 bases, and the junction held 7 bases outside the gene matches. Germline values: CDR1 ENHRY, CDR2 SYGVKD. The CDR3 consists of 15 residues. The CDR3 coding sequence is TGTGCCATCAGTTATGGACAGGGGCAAACCTACGAGCAGTACTTC. Translated, it gives CAISYGQGQTYEQYF.

The CDR3 protein is CASSLDPDEQFF. CDR3 sequence (DNA): TGTGCCAGCAGCTTAGATCCCGATGAGCAGTTCTTC. The chain carries TRBV11-3 and TRBJ2-1; no clear D. The CDR3 consists of 12 residues. From germline, CDR1 is SGHNT and CDR2 YENEEA. V was clipped by 0 bases and J by 8 bases, with 5 bases between them.

The chain joins TRBV27 to TRBJ1-2; tentative D call: TRBD1 (5 bases). The CDR3 runs 16 residues. Germline V gives CDR1 MNHEY, CDR2 SMNVEV (reference sequence). Trimming cost V 2 bases and J 4 bases, with 17 bases left between them. CDR3 loop: CASSLSGWQQGYGYTF. The DNA of the CDR3 is TGTGCCAGCAGTTTAAGCGGTTGGCAGCAGGGCTATGGCTACACCTTC.

This sequence joins TRBV30 and TRBJ2-6, with D perhaps matching TRBD2 (5 bases). CDR3 length: 16 residues. Per the germline V gene, CDR1 is GTSNPN and CDR2 is SVGIG (reference sequence). V was pared by 7 bases and J by 0 bases, with 16 bases between. The CDR3 DNA sequence: TGTGCCTCAGGTCGGGGTTACAGCTCTGGGGCCAACGTCCTGACTTTC. Its protein is CASGRGYSSGANVLTF.

The chain links TRBV7-2 to TRBJ1-1; 7 positions agree with TRBD1. J lost 4 bases, V lost 3 bases, and 5 bases had no gene match. This CDR3 has 14 residues. CDR1 SGHTA and CDR2 FQGNSA come from the germline V gene. The CDR3 spells CASSFKPGGTEAFF. CDR3 nucleotides: TGTGCCAGCAGCTTTAAACCAGGGGGCACTGAAGCTTTCTTT.

The rearrangement uses TRBV11-2 and TRBJ2-1, with a possible D match to TRBD2 (7 bases). Germline assignment: CDR1 SGHAT and CDR2 FQNNGV. The CDR3 is 14 amino acids. The V end lost 9 bases, the J end lost 3 bases, and 15 bases lay between the germline ends. In DNA form, the CDR3 reads TGTGCCAGTAAGAGGGGGGGGTTCTACAATGAGCAGTTCTTC. Amino acids: CASKRGGFYNEQFF.

V usage is TRBV6-6 and J usage is TRBJ1-1, with 7 bases that match TRBD1. Trimming took 6 bases from V and 0 from J; bases not matched to a gene: 10. The CDR3 is made up of 16 amino acids. Germline lookup yields CDR1 MNHNY and CDR2 SVGAGI (reference sequence). The CDR3 DNA sequence: TGTGCCAGCAGGCATGATAGGACAGGTTTGAACACTGAAGCTTTCTTT. Its protein product is CASRHDRTGLNTEAFF.

This chain links TRBV12-5 with TRBJ1-3; no reliable D call. Trimming removed 2 bases from V and 4 bases from J, with 9 bases in between. The CDR3 spans 14 residues. Germline-derived CDR1 and CDR2 are LGHNT and FRNRAP. CDR3 sequence reads: CASGLHGLGNTIYF. CDR3 DNA: TGTGCTAGTGGTTTGCACGGGCTGGGAAACACCATATATTTT.

The V call is TRBV2, the J call TRBJ1-6; 9 bases line up with TRBD1. V was clipped by 4 bases and J by 7 bases; unmatched bases: 5. Germline-derived CDR1 and CDR2 are SNHLY and FYNNEI. This CDR3 has 15 residues. The DNA of the CDR3 is TGTGCCAGCAGTGGGGACAGGGTGGGCAATTCACCCCTCCACTTT. The encoded protein is CASSGDRVGNSPLHF.

This sequence joins TRBV28 and TRBJ2-7, with 8 nucleotides matching TRBD1. CDR1 is MDHEN, CDR2 SYDVKM, per germline. The CDR3 contains 17 residues. J was trimmed by 3 bases and V by 6 bases; bases with no gene match: 16. The CDR3 sequence is CASRGVGARTGFYEQYF. The CDR3 DNA follows: TGTGCCAGCAGGGGGGTCGGGGCCCGGACAGGGTTCTACGAGCAGTACTTC.

V is TRBV27 and J is TRBJ2-1; 8 nucleotides match TRBD2. Trimming cost V 0 bases and J 6 bases; bases outside gene matches: 4. This CDR3 region has 15 residues. The germline gives CDR1 MNHEY, CDR2 SMNVEV (reference sequence). CDR3: CASSLSLTSVNEQFF. The CDR3 DNA reads TGTGCCAGCAGTTTATCCCTGACTAGCGTCAATGAGCAGTTCTTC.